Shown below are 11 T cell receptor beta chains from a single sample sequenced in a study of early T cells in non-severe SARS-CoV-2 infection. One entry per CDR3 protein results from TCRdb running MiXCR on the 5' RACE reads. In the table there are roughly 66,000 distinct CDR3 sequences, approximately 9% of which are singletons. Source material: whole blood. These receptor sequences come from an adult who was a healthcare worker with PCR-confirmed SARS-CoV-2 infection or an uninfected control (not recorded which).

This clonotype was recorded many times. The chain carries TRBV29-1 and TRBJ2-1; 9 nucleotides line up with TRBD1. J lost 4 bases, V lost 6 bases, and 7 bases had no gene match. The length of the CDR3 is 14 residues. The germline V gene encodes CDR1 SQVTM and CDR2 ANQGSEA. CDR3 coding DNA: TGCAGCGTCTACGGGGGACAGGGATACAATGAGCAGTTCTTC. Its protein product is CSVYGGQGYNEQFF.

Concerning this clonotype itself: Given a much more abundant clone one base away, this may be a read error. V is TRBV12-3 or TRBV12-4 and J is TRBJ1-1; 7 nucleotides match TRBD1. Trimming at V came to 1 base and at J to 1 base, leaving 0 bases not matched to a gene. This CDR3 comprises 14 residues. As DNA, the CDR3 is TGTGCCAGCAGTTTAGGGACAGGGAACACTGAAGCTTTCTTT. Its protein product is CASSLGTGNTEAFF.

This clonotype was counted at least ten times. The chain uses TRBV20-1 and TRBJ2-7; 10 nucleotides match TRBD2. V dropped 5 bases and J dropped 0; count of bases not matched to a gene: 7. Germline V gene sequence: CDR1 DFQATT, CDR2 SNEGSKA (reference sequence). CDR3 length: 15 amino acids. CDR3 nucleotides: TGCAGTGCTTCGACCGGGACTAGCGACTCCTACGAGCAGTACTTC. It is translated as CSASTGTSDSYEQYF.

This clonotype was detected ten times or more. CDR3 protein: CASSLERWEQYF. The CDR3, as DNA: TGTGCCAGCAGTTTAGAGCGCTGGGAGCAGTACTTC. V usage is TRBV28 and J usage is TRBJ2-7; no clear D gene. V shed 2 bases and J shed 7 bases, with 9 bases lying between them. The CDR3 spans 12 residues. The germline V gene has CDR1 MDHEN and CDR2 SYDVKM.

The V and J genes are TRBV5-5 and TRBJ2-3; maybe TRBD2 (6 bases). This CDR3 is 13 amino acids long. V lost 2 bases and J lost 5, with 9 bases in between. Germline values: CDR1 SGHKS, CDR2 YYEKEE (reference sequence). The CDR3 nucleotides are TGTGCCAGCAGCTTCCGGGAGATAGATACGCAGTATTTT. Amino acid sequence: CASSFREIDTQYF.

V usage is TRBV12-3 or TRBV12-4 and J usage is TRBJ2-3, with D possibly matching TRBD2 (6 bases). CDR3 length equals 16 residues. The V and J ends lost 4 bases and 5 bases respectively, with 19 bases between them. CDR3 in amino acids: CASSSTGAPKVDTQYF. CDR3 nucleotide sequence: TGTGCCAGCAGTTCCACGGGAGCCCCTAAGGTAGATACGCAGTATTTT.

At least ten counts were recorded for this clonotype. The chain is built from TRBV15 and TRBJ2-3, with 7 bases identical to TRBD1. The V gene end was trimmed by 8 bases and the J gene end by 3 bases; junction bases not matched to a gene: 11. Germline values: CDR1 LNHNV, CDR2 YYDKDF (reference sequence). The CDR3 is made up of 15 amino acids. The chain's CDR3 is CATYDDRATTDTQYF. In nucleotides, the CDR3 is TGTGCCACCTACGACGACAGGGCTACGACAGATACGCAGTATTTT. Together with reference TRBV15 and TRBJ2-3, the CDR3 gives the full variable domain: DAMVIQNPRYQVTQFGKPVTLSCSQTLNHNVMYWYQQKSSQAPKLLFHYYDKDFNNEADTPDNFQSRRPNTSFCFLDIRSPGLGDTAMYLCATYDDRATTDTQYFGPGTRLTVL.

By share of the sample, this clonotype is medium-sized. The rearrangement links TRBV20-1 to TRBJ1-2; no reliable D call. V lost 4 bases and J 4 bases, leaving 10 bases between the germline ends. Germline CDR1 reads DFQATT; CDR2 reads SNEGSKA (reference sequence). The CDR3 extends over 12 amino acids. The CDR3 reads CSATVLTYGYTF. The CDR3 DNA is TGCAGTGCTACCGTTTTAACCTATGGCTACACCTTC.

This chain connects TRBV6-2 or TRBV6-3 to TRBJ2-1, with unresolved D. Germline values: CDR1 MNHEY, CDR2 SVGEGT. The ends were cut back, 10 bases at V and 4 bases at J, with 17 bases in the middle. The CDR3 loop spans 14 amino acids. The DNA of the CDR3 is TGTGCCACCTTTCAGCCCGGGTATTACAATGAGCAGTTCTTC. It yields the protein CATFQPGYYNEQFF.

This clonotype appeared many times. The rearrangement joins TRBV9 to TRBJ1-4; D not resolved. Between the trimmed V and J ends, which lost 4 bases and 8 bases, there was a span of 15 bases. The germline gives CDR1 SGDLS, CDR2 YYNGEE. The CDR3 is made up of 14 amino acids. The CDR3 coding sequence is TGTGCCAGCAGCCCTAGTCCCCGATCCGAAAAACTGTTTTTT. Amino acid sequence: CASSPSPRSEKLFF.

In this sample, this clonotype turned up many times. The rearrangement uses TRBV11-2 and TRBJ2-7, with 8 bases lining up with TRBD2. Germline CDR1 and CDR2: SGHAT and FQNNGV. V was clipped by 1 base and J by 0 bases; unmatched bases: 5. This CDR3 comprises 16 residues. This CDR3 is CASSLVASGSSYEQYF. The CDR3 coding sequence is TGTGCCAGCAGCTTAGTGGCTAGCGGGTCCTCCTACGAGCAGTACTTC.